This TCR beta chain was recorded in a study of blood T cell repertoires in COVID-19. Germline V lookup: CDR1 MNHNS, CDR2 SASEGT. The length of the CDR3 is 14 residues. J lost 5 bases, V lost 0 bases, and 1 base had no gene match. Authors' data handling: Amplification from reference gene primers served as the basis for estimated nucleated cell counts. Using immunoSEQ multiplex PCR, the repertoire was profiled, and TCRdb retains in-frame clones only, with some absent. Clonal size and the V and J genes are those of that table, whereas D and trimming came from the DNA. The data show hundreds of thousands of clones, around nine tenths seen once. The sample holds many counts of this clone.

This TCR was recovered from a man between 18 and 35 years old with active or convalescent COVID-19. The specimen sequenced was peripheral blood. The rearrangement uses TRBV6-1 and TRBJ2-1; 7 bases align to TRBD2. CDR3 DNA sequence: TGTGCCAGCAGTGAAGCGGGAGGGCACAATGAGCAGTTCTTC. Encoded protein: CASSEAGGHNEQFF.